This paragraph covers one T cell receptor (beta chain) sequence. Its target is unknown. Each donor was a Caucasian adult residing in Nashville, Tennessee. The entry originates in a study of shared clonotypes between healthy human individuals. Overall study findings and caveats: Generally, estimated richness proved larger in naive subsets than it did in memory subsets.

Genomic DNA (from each subset) was split evenly across several immunoSEQ plates. Clones were read by immunoSEQ multiplex PCR, and TCRdb kept only the in-frame ones, dropping some. The sample has 2,100,000 or so clones, 90% to 97% seen once. CDR1 and CDR2 from the germline V gene are SGHDN and FVKESK. The CDR3 runs to 14 residues. V lost 2 bases, J lost 8 bases, and 7 bases stayed unmatched. Sequenced: naive CD4+ T cells sorted from blood. Described subset: CD45RA+ positively selected. The J gene is TRBJ1-2, the V gene TRBV14, with 8 bases that match TRBD1. The receptor was isolated from a man younger than 35 in good health. CDR3 sequence (DNA): TGTGCCAGCAGCCAAACAGGACAGGGTAGAGGCTACACCTTC. Translating it yields CASSQTGQGRGYTF.